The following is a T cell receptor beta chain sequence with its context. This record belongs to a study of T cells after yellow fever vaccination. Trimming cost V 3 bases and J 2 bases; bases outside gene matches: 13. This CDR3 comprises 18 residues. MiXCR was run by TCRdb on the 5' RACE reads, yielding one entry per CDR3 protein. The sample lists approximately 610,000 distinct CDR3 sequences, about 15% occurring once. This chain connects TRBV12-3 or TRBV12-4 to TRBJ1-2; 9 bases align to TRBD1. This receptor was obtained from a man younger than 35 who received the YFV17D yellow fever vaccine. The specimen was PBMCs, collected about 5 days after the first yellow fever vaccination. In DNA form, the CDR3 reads TGTGCCAGCAGTTTTCATCTAGGGACAGGGTTTGGAAACTATGGCTACACCTTC. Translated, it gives CASSFHLGTGFGNYGYTF.